The 9 T cell receptor beta chains given below trace back to one sample, sequenced in a study of blood T cell repertoires in COVID-19 (TCRdb year 2020). Library method: the immunoSEQ multiplex PCR assay. As stored in TCRdb, this immuneACCESS dataset retains in-frame rearrangements with V and J assigned. A fraction of the clones does not appear; measured against another copy, unresolved V genes explain less than half of the discrepancy, and the remainder lacks a known reason. The sample contains some 90,000 clones, 75% to 90% of them found a single time. Of the sample, roughly 11% falls within the top ten clones. Sequenced: peripheral blood. The receptors shown here come from a human donor in a cohort sampled during active COVID-19.

The count of this clone is one. The V gene is TRBV5-1, the J gene TRBJ2-1; D is possibly TRBD2 (6 bases). CDR3 length equals 17 residues. The germline V gene encodes CDR1 SGHRS and CDR2 YFSETQ. V lost 0 bases, J lost 4 bases, and 17 bases lay in between. The CDR3 protein is CASSLAVAARYYNEQFF. In DNA, the CDR3 is TGCGCCAGCAGCTTGGCGGTAGCGGCGCGATATTACAATGAGCAGTTCTTC.

This clone was detected once. This sequence joins TRBV5-6 and TRBJ2-7; 12 nucleotides align to TRBD2. This CDR3 is 15 amino acids long. After removal of 4 bases from V and 6 bases from J, the junction contained 8 bases not matched to a gene. The V gene's germline CDR1 is SGHDT and CDR2 YYEEEE. CDR3 protein: CASSPGLAGISEQYF. The CDR3 nucleotides are TGTGCCAGCAGCCCCGGACTAGCGGGGATCTCCGAGCAGTACTTC.

V gene TRBV5-1 combines with J gene TRBJ2-7, with 9 bases that match TRBD1. Per germline, CDR1 SGHRS and CDR2 YFSETQ. This CDR3 is built from 16 residues. V trimming: 0 bases; J trimming: 2 bases; junction bases outside the gene matches: 6. CDR3 region: CASSLAPDRGAYEQYF. Written as DNA, the CDR3 is TGCGCCAGCAGCTTGGCCCCGGACAGGGGAGCCTACGAGCAGTACTTC.

This sequence joins TRBV5-4 and TRBJ2-3; the match to TRBD2 covers 7 bases. V shed 1 base, J shed 2 bases, and the junction held 1 base outside the gene matches. This CDR3 has 14 amino acids. Germline assignment: CDR1 SGHNT and CDR2 YYREEE (reference sequence). The CDR3 region is CASSLSGATDTQYF. CDR3 coding DNA: TGTGCCAGCAGCTTGAGCGGGGCCACAGATACGCAGTATTTT.

This clone was counted a single time. V is TRBV28 and J is TRBJ2-1; the D is unclear. Germline CDR1 reads MDHEN; CDR2 reads SYDVKM. The CDR3 spans 11 residues. V lost 3 bases to trimming and J lost 9 bases, with 6 bases between them. CDR3 in amino acids: CASSFTAEQFF. CDR3 sequence (DNA): TGTGCCAGCAGTTTTACTGCTGAGCAGTTCTTC. The whole variable domain, filled in from reference TRBV28 and TRBJ2-1, reads DVKVTQSSRYLVKRTGEKVFLECVQDMDHENMFWYRQDPGLGLRLIYFSYDVKMKEKGDIPEGYSVSREKKERFSLILESASTNQTSMYLCASSFTAEQFFGPGTRLTVL.

V and J are TRBV30 and TRBJ2-7; D is possibly TRBD2 (5 bases). V lost 0 bases and J lost 7, with 19 bases in between. CDR1 and CDR2 (germline): GTSNPN, SVGIG (reference sequence). The length of the CDR3 is 15 residues. The CDR3: CAWSVQRPVGSEQYF. The CDR3 DNA sequence: TGTGCCTGGAGTGTACAGCGGCCTGTTGGGTCAGAGCAGTACTTC.

The J gene is TRBJ2-1, the V gene TRBV5-1, with 7 bases aligning to TRBD1. CDR3 length: 14 amino acids. The germline V gene has CDR1 SGHRS and CDR2 YFSETQ. Unmatched junction bases numbered 6, after V lost 4 bases and J lost 5 bases. The CDR3 is CASSQGTANNEQFF. The CDR3 DNA sequence: TGCGCCAGCAGCCAGGGGACAGCGAACAATGAGCAGTTCTTC. The whole variable domain, filled in from reference TRBV5-1 and TRBJ2-1, reads KAGVTQTPRYLIKTRGQQVTLSCSPISGHRSVSWYQQTPGQGLQFLFEYFSETQRNKGNFPGRFSGRQFSNSRSEMNVSTLELGDSALYLCASSQGTANNEQFFGPGTRLTVL.

The V gene is TRBV28, the J gene TRBJ2-7; 8 bases map to TRBD2. The CDR3 totals 13 residues. Per the germline V gene, CDR1 is MDHEN and CDR2 is SYDVKM. Unmatched junction bases numbered 4, after V lost 7 bases and J lost 2 bases. DNA of the CDR3: TGTGCCAGCACGGCGGGAGGTCCCTACGAGCAGTACTTC. Encoded protein: CASTAGGPYEQYF.

This clone showed up just once. The chain recombines TRBV11-2 with TRBJ2-5; D is perhaps TRBD1 (6 bases). Trimming took 5 bases from V and 5 from J, leaving 15 bases between them. The CDR3 runs 14 residues. The germline V gene has CDR1 SGHAT and CDR2 FQNNGV. CDR3: CASSPGKGEETQYF. The CDR3 region has the DNA TGTGCCAGCAGCCCTGGGAAGGGGGAGGAGACCCAGTACTTC. The complete variable domain, with remaining parts taken from reference TRBV11-2 and TRBJ2-5, reads EAGVAQSPRYKIIEKRQSVAFWCNPISGHATLYWYQQILGQGPKLLIQFQNNGVVDDSQLPKDRFSAERLKGVDSTLKIQPAKLEDSAVYLCASSPGKGEETQYFGPGTRLLVL.